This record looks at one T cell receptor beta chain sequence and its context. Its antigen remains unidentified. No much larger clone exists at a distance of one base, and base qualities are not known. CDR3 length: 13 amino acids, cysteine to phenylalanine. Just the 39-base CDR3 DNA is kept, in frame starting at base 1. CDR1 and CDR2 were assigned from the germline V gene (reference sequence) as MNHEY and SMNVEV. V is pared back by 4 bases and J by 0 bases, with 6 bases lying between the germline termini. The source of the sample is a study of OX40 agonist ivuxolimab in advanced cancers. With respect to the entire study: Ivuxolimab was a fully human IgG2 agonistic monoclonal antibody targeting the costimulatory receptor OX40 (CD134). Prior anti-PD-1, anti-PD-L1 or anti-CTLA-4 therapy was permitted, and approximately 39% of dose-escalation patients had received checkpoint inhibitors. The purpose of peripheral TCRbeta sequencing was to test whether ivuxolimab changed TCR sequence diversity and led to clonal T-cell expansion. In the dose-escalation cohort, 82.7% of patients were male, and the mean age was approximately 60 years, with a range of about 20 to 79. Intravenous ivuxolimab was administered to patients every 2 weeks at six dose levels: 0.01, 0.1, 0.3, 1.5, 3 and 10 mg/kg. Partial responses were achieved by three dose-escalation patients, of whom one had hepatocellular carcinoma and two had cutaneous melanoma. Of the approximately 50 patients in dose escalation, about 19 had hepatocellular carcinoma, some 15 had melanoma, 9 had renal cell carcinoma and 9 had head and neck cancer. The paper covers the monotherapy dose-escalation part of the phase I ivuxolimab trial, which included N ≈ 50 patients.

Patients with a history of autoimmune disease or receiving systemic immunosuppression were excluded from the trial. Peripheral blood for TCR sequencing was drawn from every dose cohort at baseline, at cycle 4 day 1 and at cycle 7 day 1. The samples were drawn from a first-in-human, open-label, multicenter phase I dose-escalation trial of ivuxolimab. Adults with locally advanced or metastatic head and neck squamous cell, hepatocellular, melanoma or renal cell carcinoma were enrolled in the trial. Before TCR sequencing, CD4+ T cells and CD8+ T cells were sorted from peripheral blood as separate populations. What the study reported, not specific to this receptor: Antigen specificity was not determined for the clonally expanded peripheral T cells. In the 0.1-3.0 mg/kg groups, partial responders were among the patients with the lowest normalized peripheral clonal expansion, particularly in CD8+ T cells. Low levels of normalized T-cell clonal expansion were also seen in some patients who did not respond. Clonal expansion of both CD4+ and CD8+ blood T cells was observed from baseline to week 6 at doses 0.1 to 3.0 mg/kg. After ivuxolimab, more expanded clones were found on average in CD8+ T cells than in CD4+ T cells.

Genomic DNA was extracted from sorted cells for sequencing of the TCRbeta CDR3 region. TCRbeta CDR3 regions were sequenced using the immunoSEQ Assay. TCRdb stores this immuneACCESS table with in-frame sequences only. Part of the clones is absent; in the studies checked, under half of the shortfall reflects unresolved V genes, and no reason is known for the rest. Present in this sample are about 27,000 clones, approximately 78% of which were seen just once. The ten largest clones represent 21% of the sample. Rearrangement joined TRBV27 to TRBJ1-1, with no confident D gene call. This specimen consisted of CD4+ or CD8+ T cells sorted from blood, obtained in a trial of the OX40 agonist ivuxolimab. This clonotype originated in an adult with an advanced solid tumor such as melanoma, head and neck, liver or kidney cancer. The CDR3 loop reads CASSSRVNTEAFF. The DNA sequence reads TGTGCCAGCAGTTCACGAGTGAACACTGAAGCTTTCTTT.